The present entry profiles one T cell receptor beta chain with its context. What it binds is not known. CDR3 size: 14 residues. The V end lost 5 bases, the J end lost 2 bases, and 13 bases lay between the germline ends. Germline lookup yields CDR1 LNHDA and CDR2 SQIVND (reference sequence). These data originate in a study of regulatory T cells in long-lasting Graves disease. In building TCR beta libraries, iRepertoire HTBI primers were used together with Arm-PCR of CDR3 regions. TCRdb ran MiXCR on the multiplex PCR reads and lists one entry per CDR3 protein. This table has about 660,000 distinct CDR3 sequences, around 30% appearing once. Overall study findings and caveats: Thyroid tissue went unstudied; only peripheral blood was examined. Persistent disease preferred TRBV28, TRBJ1-2 and TRBJ2-5; new disease, TRBV20-1 and TRBJ2-1.

Specified time point: persistent/refractory GD, antithyroid drugs over 5 years with positive TRAb. From RNA extracted from PBMCs, the TCR library was made. Sequenced material: peripheral blood mononuclear cells (PBMCs), taken when the disease was refractory, from a patient treated with antithyroid drugs. This clonotype was obtained from a female donor with Graves disease. The chain carries TRBV19 and TRBJ2-7; the D call may be TRBD1 or TRBD2 (5 bases each). For the CDR3, the DNA is TGTGCCAGTAGTGTCCACACGGGGCCCTACGAGCAGTACTTC. Translation gives CASSVHTGPYEQYF. The entire variable domain, with the rest obtained from reference TRBV19 and TRBJ2-7, is as follows: DGGITQSPKYLFRKEGQNVTLSCEQNLNHDAMYWYRQDPGQGLRLIYYSQIVNDFQKGDIAEGYSVSREKKESFPLTVTSAQKNPTAFYLCASSVHTGPYEQYFGPGTRLTVT.